One and the same sample provided the 32 T cell receptor beta chains below, sequenced in a study of T cell responses to AZD1222 COVID-19 vaccine. The assay was immunoSEQ multiplex PCR, and TCRdb's table has in-frame clones only and misses some. The sample lists 150,000 or so clones, 85% to 95% seen once, with roughly 1.6% in the top ten. The sequences come from peripheral blood, collected 28 days after the second AZD1222 dose. These receptors came from an adult who received the AZD1222 COVID-19 vaccine.

This clone was counted a few times. This chain links TRBV6-5 with TRBJ1-2, with 7 bases that match TRBD1. Germline CDR1 reads MNHEY; CDR2 reads SVGAGI. Germline trimming cut 7 bases from V and 3 bases from J; bases unmatched to any gene: 5. The CDR3 totals 13 residues. CDR3 region: CASILDRDYGYTF. CDR3 bases: TGTGCCAGCATTCTCGACAGGGACTATGGCTACACCTTC.

The V gene is TRBV18, the J gene TRBJ1-2; D is undetermined. CDR1 and CDR2 (germline): KGHSH, LQKENI. The CDR3 totals 14 residues. Trimming cost V 2 bases and J 8 bases, with 15 bases left between them. The CDR3 region has the DNA TGTGCCAGCTCACCAAACGGACTAAAGGGCGGCTACACCTTC. Protein: CASSPNGLKGGYTF.

This chain connects TRBV12-3 or TRBV12-4 to TRBJ2-7, with 7 bases fitting TRBD1. The V gene end was trimmed by 4 bases and the J gene end by 4 bases; junction bases not matched to a gene: 4. The CDR3 totals 13 residues. CDR3 amino acids: CASSSGTVYEQYF. For the CDR3, the DNA is TGTGCCAGCAGTTCCGGGACAGTTTACGAGCAGTACTTC.

J is TRBJ2-1 and V is TRBV19, with no clear D. CDR3 length: 11 amino acids. CDR1 is LNHDA, CDR2 SQIVND, per germline (reference sequence). Trimming removed 6 bases from V and 7 bases from J, with 7 bases in between. CDR3 in DNA: TGTGCCAGTAGGGTTGGGAATGAGCAGTTCTTC. It encodes CASRVGNEQFF.

This clone was counted a single time. V gene TRBV30 combines with J gene TRBJ1-5; no definite D call. Deletions cut 6 bases from V and 3 bases from J, with 12 bases between. Per germline, CDR1 GTSNPN and CDR2 SVGIG (reference sequence). There are 13 residues in the CDR3. CDR3 amino acids: CACQADLNQPQHF. In nucleotides, the CDR3 is TGTGCCTGCCAGGCGGACCTCAATCAGCCCCAGCATTTT.

This clone appeared a single time. This rearrangement joins TRBV3-1 (or the pseudogene TRBV3-2) to TRBJ1-6, with no clear D. Trimming stripped 1 base from V and 7 bases from J, with 2 bases between. Germline assignment: CDR1 LGHDT and CDR2 YNNKEL (reference sequence). CDR3 length equals 12 residues. The CDR3 bases are TGTGCCAGCAGCCAAGTAAATTCACCCCTCCACTTT. Its protein is CASSQVNSPLHF.

The rearrangement links TRBV19 to TRBJ1-2, with 7 bases fitting TRBD1. The germline V gene encodes CDR1 LNHDA and CDR2 SQIVND (reference sequence). The length of the CDR3 is 13 residues. Trimming took 5 bases from V and 7 from J; bases not matched to a gene: 7. The CDR3 DNA reads as TGTGCCAGTAGTCCCCGACAGGGACGTGGCTACACCTTC. Translated: CASSPRQGRGYTF.

This clone was picked up one time. This chain links TRBV19 with TRBJ1-1; D unclear. The V gene lost 3 bases and the J gene lost 1 base, with 12 bases spanning the gap. CDR1 and CDR2 (germline): LNHDA, SQIVND (reference sequence). The CDR3 consists of 15 residues. CDR3 protein: CASSIQDDGNTEAFF. The DNA for the CDR3 is TGTGCCAGTAGTATTCAAGACGACGGGAACACTGAAGCTTTCTTT.

The chain couples TRBV2 to TRBJ1-5, with D uncertain. Germline V gene lookup returns CDR1 SNHLY and CDR2 FYNNEI. V dropped 2 bases and J dropped 3 bases, with 11 bases sitting between them. The CDR3 spans 15 residues. CDR3 nucleotides: TGTGCCAGCAGTGAAAACCGGGGAACCAATCAGCCCCAGCATTTT. Amino acid sequence: CASSENRGTNQPQHF.

This chain joins TRBV29-1 and TRBJ1-1; a possible D gene is TRBD1 (6 bases). V lost 7 bases to trimming and J lost 1 base, with 10 bases between them. Germline V lookup: CDR1 SQVTM, CDR2 ANQGSEA. The CDR3 loop spans 12 amino acids. The CDR3 is CSAGVGNTEAFF. DNA of the CDR3: TGCAGCGCAGGGGTGGGGAACACTGAAGCTTTCTTT.

V usage is TRBV5-1 and J usage is TRBJ2-5; TRBD1 agrees at 11 bases. Trimming removed 7 bases from V and 2 bases from J; junction bases left unmatched: 4. Germline CDR1 reads SGHRS; CDR2 reads YFSETQ. This CDR3 contains 14 residues. The CDR3 loop is CASFGTGGQETQYF. DNA for the CDR3: TGCGCCAGCTTTGGGACAGGGGGACAAGAGACCCAGTACTTC. Full variable domain (remainder filled in from reference TRBV5-1 and TRBJ2-5): KAGVTQTPRYLIKTRGQQVTLSCSPISGHRSVSWYQQTPGQGLQFLFEYFSETQRNKGNFPGRFSGRQFSNSRSEMNVSTLELGDSALYLCASFGTGGQETQYFGPGTRLLVL.

The chain links TRBV28 to TRBJ2-4; no reliable D call. The V gene's germline CDR1 is MDHEN and CDR2 SYDVKM. Trimming left V 6 bases short and J 9 bases short, with 21 bases between. This CDR3 has 15 amino acids. CDR3 residues: CASSPSPLGRGIQYF. For the CDR3, the DNA is TGTGCCAGCAGCCCTTCACCCCTAGGTCGCGGCATTCAGTACTTC.

This clone was observed once. The gene calls are TRBV12-3 or TRBV12-4 and TRBJ2-2, with unresolved D. This CDR3 is built from 13 residues. The V end was cut by 6 bases, the J end by 8 bases, with 13 bases between. The CDR3 here is CASSPPLGGELFF. The CDR3 region has the DNA TGTGCCAGCAGCCCACCATTAGGGGGGGAGCTGTTTTTT.

The gene calls are TRBV19 and TRBJ1-4, with D possibly matching TRBD1 (5 bases). There are 16 residues in the CDR3. Germline loops: CDR1 LNHDA, CDR2 SQIVND (reference sequence). Trimming removed 7 bases from V and 7 bases from J, with 22 bases in between. CDR3: CASINPGWDGGEKLFF. In nucleotides, the CDR3 is TGTGCCAGTATCAATCCCGGTTGGGACGGAGGTGAAAAACTGTTTTTT. Based on the CDR3 plus reference TRBV19 and TRBJ1-4, the full variable domain is DGGITQSPKYLFRKEGQNVTLSCEQNLNHDAMYWYRQDPGQGLRLIYYSQIVNDFQKGDIAEGYSVSREKKESFPLTVTSAQKNPTAFYLCASINPGWDGGEKLFFGSGTQLSVL.

The chain recombines TRBV28 with TRBJ1-1; tentatively, D is TRBD1 (5 bases). V shed 6 bases and J shed 4 bases, with 18 bases lying between them. The CDR3 is 15 amino acids. Germline V gene sequence: CDR1 MDHEN, CDR2 SYDVKM. The CDR3, as DNA: TGTGCCAGCAGCCCAGCCCTCGGGGGAAGCACTGAAGCTTTCTTT. Translation: CASSPALGGSTEAFF.

The chain combines TRBV28 with TRBJ1-6; D is possibly TRBD1 (6 bases). Germline V CDR1 and CDR2: MDHEN, SYDVKM. The CDR3 consists of 20 residues. V lost 5 bases and J lost 0, with 23 bases in between. CDR3 loop: CASSPWSPTGKSSYNSPLHF. CDR3 in DNA: TGTGCCAGCAGTCCTTGGTCCCCCACAGGGAAAAGCTCCTATAATTCACCCCTCCACTTT.

This chain joins TRBV7-8 and TRBJ1-6; maybe TRBD1 (6 bases). The CDR3 is made up of 15 amino acids. V lost 5 bases and J lost 9, with 17 bases in between. Germline CDR1 SGHVS, CDR2 FQNEAQ. The CDR3 reads CASSPQGSWGSPLHF. CDR3 nucleotides: TGTGCCAGCAGCCCACAGGGTTCCTGGGGTTCACCCCTCCACTTT.

The chain joins TRBV12-3 or TRBV12-4 to TRBJ1-1, with D hard to call. The CDR3 has 13 amino acids. Trimming took 3 bases from V and 4 from J, leaving 9 bases between them. CDR3 residues: CASSFTTGTEAFF. Written as DNA, the CDR3 is TGTGCCAGCAGTTTTACGACGGGCACTGAAGCTTTCTTT.

This chain links TRBV12-3 or TRBV12-4 with TRBJ1-1; the D gene is possibly TRBD1 (5 bases). The CDR3 extends over 11 amino acids. Trimming shortened V by 6 bases and J by 10 bases, and 12 bases separated the two germline ends. In DNA, the CDR3 is TGTGCCAGCAGCTGGGGGGTCGGAGCTTTCTTT. It codes for CASSWGVGAFF.

CDR3 nucleotides: TGCGCCAGCAGCTCCCTAGCGGGGCACACCGGGGAGCTGTTTTTT. Amino acids: CASSSLAGHTGELFF. This chain links TRBV5-1 with TRBJ2-2; 9 nucleotides align to TRBD2. The CDR3 is 15 residues long. The V and J ends lost 3 bases and 3 bases, in that order; junction bases with no gene match: 3. The V gene's germline CDR1 is SGHRS and CDR2 YFSETQ.

This chain uses TRBV9 with TRBJ1-3; a possible D gene is TRBD1 (6 bases). The CDR3 is 15 amino acids. Germline values: CDR1 SGDLS, CDR2 YYNGEE. V lost 0 bases and J lost 8, with 15 bases in between. CDR3: CASSVAGGQSDTIYF. DNA for the CDR3: TGTGCCAGCAGCGTAGCCGGGGGCCAGAGTGACACCATATATTTT.

The V call is TRBV28, the J call TRBJ1-5; 7 bases match TRBD1. This CDR3 is built from 15 residues. Germline CDR1 and CDR2: MDHEN and SYDVKM. J gave up 7 bases and V 6 bases, and 12 bases lay outside the gene matches. CDR3 nucleotide sequence: TGTGCCAGCAGCTCCAGACAGGGCGGGAGCCAGCCCCAGCATTTT. Protein product: CASSSRQGGSQPQHF.

The chain is built from TRBV30 and TRBJ1-1; 8 bases agree with TRBD1. CDR3 length: 13 residues. After removal of 2 bases from V and 5 bases from J, the junction contained 4 bases not matched to a gene. CDR1 is GTSNPN, CDR2 SVGIG, per germline (reference sequence). The CDR3 protein is CAWSIRDRTEAFF. Written as DNA, the CDR3 is TGTGCCTGGAGTATCAGGGACAGGACTGAAGCTTTCTTT.

The chain joins TRBV11-2 to TRBJ2-3; D remains ambiguous. Germline V gene sequence: CDR1 SGHAT, CDR2 FQNNGV. This CDR3 contains 15 residues. Trimming removed 5 bases from V and 0 bases from J, with 12 bases in between. The CDR3 sequence is CASSHVAGSTDTQYF. CDR3 bases: TGTGCCAGCAGCCACGTGGCTGGAAGCACAGATACGCAGTATTTT.

The chain employs TRBV29-1 and TRBJ2-2; no reliable D call. The CDR3 totals 11 residues. The V gene's germline CDR1 is SQVTM and CDR2 ANQGSEA. Trimming removed 7 bases at V and 5 bases at J, with 8 bases between. CDR3 sequence reads: CSGLGTGELFF. The CDR3 DNA reads as TGCAGCGGCCTAGGGACCGGGGAGCTGTTTTTT.

The rearrangement links TRBV3-1 (or the pseudogene TRBV3-2) to TRBJ1-2, with unresolved D. The germline V gene has CDR1 LGHDT and CDR2 YNNKEL (reference sequence). The CDR3 has 14 amino acids. V gave up 1 base and J gave up 1 base, with 7 bases separating them. The CDR3 nucleotides are TGTGCCAGCAGCCAAGTCGCCAGTAACTATGGCTACACCTTC. Amino acids: CASSQVASNYGYTF.

The V gene is TRBV5-6, the J gene TRBJ1-5; D remains unclear. Germline V gene data show CDR1 as SGHDT and CDR2 as YYEEEE. This CDR3 spans 15 amino acids. V lost 1 base to trimming and J lost 0 bases, with 8 bases between them. As DNA, the CDR3 is TGTGCCAGCAGCTTGATCACAGATAGCAATCAGCCCCAGCATTTT. Translating gives CASSLITDSNQPQHF.

The rearrangement links TRBV30 to TRBJ1-1; 7 bases match TRBD1. Germline CDR1 is GTSNPN and CDR2 is SVGIG (reference sequence). The V and J ends lost 4 bases and 5 bases, in that order; junction bases with no gene match: 7. This CDR3 has 13 residues. As DNA, the CDR3 is TGTGCCTGGACAAGGGGGCGAAGGACTGAAGCTTTCTTT. It is translated as CAWTRGRRTEAFF.

The rearrangement uses TRBV7-2 and TRBJ2-2; TRBD1 is a possible D gene (6 bases). Trimming removed 5 bases at V and 0 bases at J, with 10 bases between. The germline CDR1 and CDR2 sequences are SGHTA and FQGNSA. This CDR3 has 15 residues. The CDR3 here is CASSQGQPNTGELFF. In DNA form, the CDR3 reads TGTGCCAGCAGCCAAGGACAGCCGAACACCGGGGAGCTGTTTTTT.

This clone was seen only a few times. The rearrangement uses TRBV5-1 and TRBJ2-1, with TRBD1 as a possible D gene (5 bases). Deletions cut 0 bases from V and 3 bases from J, with 7 bases between. CDR1 is SGHRS and CDR2 is YFSETQ in the germline V gene. CDR3 length: 14 residues. CDR3: CASSLEQVYNEQFF. The DNA of the CDR3 is TGCGCCAGCAGCTTGGAACAGGTCTACAATGAGCAGTTCTTC.

This clone was seen a handful of times. The chain has TRBV19 and TRBJ1-2; a weak D match, TRBD1 (6 bases). With 7 bases removed from V and 8 bases from J, the gap between germline ends came to 14 bases. This CDR3 comprises 12 residues. Germline V gene data show CDR1 as LNHDA and CDR2 as SQIVND (reference sequence). CDR3 sequence: CASNLHGGGYTF. The CDR3 nucleotides are TGTGCCAGTAACCTACACGGGGGCGGCTACACCTTC.

This chain connects TRBV10-2 to TRBJ2-7; TRBD2 is a possible D gene (6 bases). The CDR3 covers 14 residues. V lost 3 bases and J lost 0, with 9 bases in between. CDR1 and CDR2 from the germline V gene are WSHSY and SAAADI. CDR3 loop: CASSESGLSYEQYF. CDR3 nucleotide sequence: TGCGCCAGCAGTGAATCGGGACTCTCCTACGAGCAGTACTTC.